This is a list of T cell receptor beta chains from one sample in a study of cytomegalovirus exposure and HLA in healthy donors. The table came from immunoSEQ multiplex PCR; TCRdb's copy has only in-frame clones and leaves some out. This listing includes 65,000 to 80,000 clones. The sequencing sample was made of PBMCs. Receptor source: a man aged 30 to 39 in good health and CMV-seronegative. The CDR3 runs from the conserved cysteine through the conserved F or W. Each record gives: V gene, D gene, J gene, CDR3 protein, CDR3 DNA. A D gene is named only where the DNA matches it firmly.

V gene: TRBV30
D gene: .
J gene: TRBJ1-5
CDR3 protein: CAWSVRGQPQHF
CDR3 DNA: TGTGCCTGGAGTGTTCGGGGGCAGCCCCAGCATTTT

V gene: TRBV11-3
D gene: .
J gene: TRBJ2-2
CDR3 protein: CASSLDGYTGELFF
CDR3 DNA: TGTGCCAGCAGCTTAGACGGTTACACCGGGGAGCTGTTTTTT

V gene: TRBV7-7
D gene: TRBD1
J gene: TRBJ2-7
CDR3 protein: CASSYYRGYEQYF
CDR3 DNA: TGTGCTAGCAGCTATTACAGGGGGTACGAGCAGTACTTC

V gene: TRBV4-1
D gene: .
J gene: TRBJ1-4
CDR3 protein: CASSQDRVVREKLFF
CDR3 DNA: TGCGCCAGCAGCCAAGACCGGGTGGTAAGGGAAAAACTGTTTTTT

V gene: TRBV6-6
D gene: .
J gene: TRBJ1-1
CDR3 protein: CASSYVTGSTEAFF
CDR3 DNA: TGTGCCAGCAGTTACGTAACAGGGAGCACTGAAGCTTTCTTT

V gene: TRBV9
D gene: TRBD1
J gene: TRBJ1-2
CDR3 protein: CASSARDRANYGYTF
CDR3 DNA: TGTGCCAGCAGCGCTAGGGACAGGGCTAACTATGGCTACACCTTC

V gene: TRBV18
D gene: TRBD2
J gene: TRBJ2-7
CDR3 protein: CASSGGRAYEQYF
CDR3 DNA: TGTGCCAGCTCTGGCGGGAGGGCCTACGAGCAGTACTTC

V gene: TRBV27
D gene: .
J gene: TRBJ2-1
CDR3 protein: CASRPQGNFYNEQFF
CDR3 DNA: TGTGCCAGCAGGCCCCAGGGGAATTTCTACAATGAGCAGTTCTTC

V gene: TRBV4-1
D gene: TRBD1
J gene: TRBJ2-7
CDR3 protein: CASSQDTGDGNYEQYF
CDR3 DNA: TGCGCCAGCAGCCAAGATACAGGGGACGGCAACTACGAGCAGTACTTC

V gene: TRBV6-6
D gene: TRBD2
J gene: TRBJ2-5
CDR3 protein: CASSLAGGPETQYF
CDR3 DNA: TGTGCCAGCAGTTTGGCGGGGGGGCCAGAGACCCAGTACTTC

V gene: TRBV7-6
D gene: TRBD2
J gene: TRBJ2-5
CDR3 protein: CASSLGGTSGGKETQYF
CDR3 DNA: TGTGCCAGCAGCTTAGGGGGGACTAGCGGGGGGAAAGAGACCCAGTACTTC

V gene: TRBV6-5
D gene: .
J gene: TRBJ1-2
CDR3 protein: CASIKPGDGYTF
CDR3 DNA: TGTGCCAGCATCAAGCCAGGGGATGGCTACACCTTC

V gene: TRBV9
D gene: .
J gene: TRBJ2-3
CDR3 protein: CASSFLTDTQYF
CDR3 DNA: TGTGCCAGCAGCTTTTTAACAGATACGCAGTATTTT

V gene: TRBV9
D gene: TRBD1
J gene: TRBJ2-2
CDR3 protein: CASSDETGSTGELFF
CDR3 DNA: TGTGCCAGCAGCGACGAGACAGGGTCCACCGGGGAGCTGTTTTTT

V gene: TRBV7-6
D gene: TRBD2
J gene: TRBJ2-7
CDR3 protein: CASSSGTRDYEQYF
CDR3 DNA: TGTGCCAGCAGCTCTGGGACTAGAGACTACGAGCAGTACTTC

V gene: TRBV4-2
D gene: TRBD1
J gene: TRBJ1-4
CDR3 protein: CASSQEGDRGEKLFF
CDR3 DNA: TGTGCCAGCAGCCAAGAGGGGGACAGGGGGGAAAAACTGTTTTTT